A selection of T cell receptor beta chains follows, all from one sample in a study of identifying expanded T cells in peripheral blood. The data were produced by immunoSEQ multiplex PCR, yet TCRdb's version contains in-frame clones alone and is incomplete. The repertoire holds under 150,000 clones, about 88% seen once, with 8.4% in the top ten. The sample consisted of blood. The origin of the receptors is a person aged 18-69 years in good health. CDR3s include the opening cysteine and the closing phenylalanine or tryptophan. A D gene is named only where the DNA matches it firmly. Clone size is not always given. Where it is, it says once, few, many or a class for expanded clones.

CDR3 protein: CASSASGGLETQYF; CDR3 DNA: TGTGCCAGCAGCGCTTCGGGGGGGCTTGAGACCCAGTACTTC; clone size: -; D gene: TRBD2; V gene: TRBV7-3; CDR3 length: 14; J gene: TRBJ2-5
CDR3 protein: CASSLVTPGADNEQFF; CDR3 DNA: TGTGCCAGCAGTTTGGTCACCCCGGGAGCGGACAATGAGCAGTTCTTC; clone size: -; D gene: -; V gene: TRBV27; CDR3 length: 16; J gene: TRBJ2-1
CDR3 protein: CASSQDRTGDGYTF; CDR3 DNA: TGCGCCAGCAGCCAAGATCGGACAGGGGATGGCTACACCTTC; clone size: -; D gene: TRBD1; V gene: TRBV4-3; CDR3 length: 14; J gene: TRBJ1-2
CDR3 protein: CSVQIDRGFDYSYGYTF; CDR3 DNA: TGCAGCGTACAAATAGACAGGGGATTCGACTATAGCTATGGCTACACCTTC; clone size: -; D gene: TRBD1; V gene: TRBV29-1; CDR3 length: 17; J gene: TRBJ1-2
CDR3 protein: CASSQESSGRPLGELFF; CDR3 DNA: TGTGCCAGCAGCCAAGAGTCCAGCGGGCGCCCGTTAGGGGAGCTGTTTTTT; clone size: -; D gene: -; V gene: TRBV4-2; CDR3 length: 17; J gene: TRBJ2-2
CDR3 protein: CASSQTPGDNYGYTF; CDR3 DNA: TGCGCCAGCAGCCAGACCCCAGGGGATAACTATGGCTACACCTTC; clone size: -; D gene: -; V gene: TRBV5-1; CDR3 length: 15; J gene: TRBJ1-2
CDR3 protein: CASSFETQYF; CDR3 DNA: TGTGCCAGCAGTTTCGAGACCCAGTACTTC; clone size: -; D gene: -; V gene: TRBV28; CDR3 length: 10; J gene: TRBJ2-5
CDR3 protein: CASSERETSFSNQPQHF; CDR3 DNA: TGTGCCAGTAGTGAGCGAGAGACCAGCTTTAGCAATCAGCCCCAGCATTTT; clone size: -; D gene: -; V gene: TRBV19; CDR3 length: 17; J gene: TRBJ1-5
CDR3 protein: CASSPPHSSYEQYF; CDR3 DNA: TGTGCCAGCTCACCACCGCATTCCTCCTACGAGCAGTACTTC; clone size: -; D gene: -; V gene: TRBV18; CDR3 length: 14; J gene: TRBJ2-7
CDR3 protein: CASSVESSGANVLTF; CDR3 DNA: TGTGCCAGCAGCGTAGAGTCCTCTGGGGCCAACGTCCTGACTTTC; clone size: -; D gene: -; V gene: TRBV9; CDR3 length: 15; J gene: TRBJ2-6
CDR3 protein: CASSNRQGAGNQPQHF; CDR3 DNA: TGTGCCAGCAGCAACAGACAGGGAGCGGGCAATCAGCCCCAGCATTTT; clone size: -; D gene: TRBD1; V gene: TRBV5-6; CDR3 length: 16; J gene: TRBJ1-5
CDR3 protein: CASSGIGQGAYEQYF; CDR3 DNA: TGTGCCAGTAGTGGGATTGGACAGGGGGCGTACGAGCAGTACTTC; clone size: -; D gene: TRBD1; V gene: TRBV19; CDR3 length: 15; J gene: TRBJ2-7
CDR3 protein: CAISEGGSHYGYTF; CDR3 DNA: TGTGCCATCAGTGAAGGGGGCAGCCACTATGGCTACACCTTC; clone size: -; D gene: TRBD1; V gene: TRBV10-3; CDR3 length: 14; J gene: TRBJ1-2
CDR3 protein: CASTERGQTTEAFF; CDR3 DNA: TGCGCCAGCACCGAAAGGGGGCAGACCACTGAAGCTTTCTTT; clone size: -; D gene: TRBD1; V gene: TRBV5-1; CDR3 length: 14; J gene: TRBJ1-1
CDR3 protein: CASSLAGLAGSTDTQYF; CDR3 DNA: TGTGCCAGCAGCTTAGCTGGACTAGCGGGAAGCACAGATACGCAGTATTTT; clone size: -; D gene: TRBD2; V gene: TRBV7-9; CDR3 length: 17; J gene: TRBJ2-3
CDR3 protein: CASSPPTYNEQFF; CDR3 DNA: TGTGCCAGCTCACCACCAACATACAATGAGCAGTTCTTC; clone size: -; D gene: -; V gene: TRBV18; CDR3 length: 13; J gene: TRBJ2-1
CDR3 protein: CASSYGGREGTQYF; CDR3 DNA: TGTGCCAGCAGTTATGGGGGCAGGGAGGGGACCCAGTACTTC; clone size: -; D gene: -; V gene: TRBV6-6; CDR3 length: 14; J gene: TRBJ2-5
CDR3 protein: CASSLAATNEKLFF; CDR3 DNA: TGTGCCAGCAGTTTGGCAGCAACTAATGAAAAACTGTTTTTT; clone size: -; D gene: -; V gene: TRBV28; CDR3 length: 14; J gene: TRBJ1-4
CDR3 protein: CASSGGQGDGYTF; CDR3 DNA: TGTGCCAGCAGTGGGGGACAGGGGGATGGCTACACCTTC; clone size: -; D gene: TRBD1; V gene: TRBV5-6; CDR3 length: 13; J gene: TRBJ1-2
CDR3 protein: CASSGNRGSNTGELFF; CDR3 DNA: TGTGCCAGCAGCGGCAACAGGGGATCGAACACCGGGGAGCTGTTTTTT; clone size: -; D gene: TRBD1; V gene: TRBV9; CDR3 length: 16; J gene: TRBJ2-2
CDR3 protein: CASSRFGTGGVETQYF; CDR3 DNA: TGTGCCAGCAGTAGGTTCGGAACAGGGGGTGTGGAGACCCAGTACTTC; clone size: -; D gene: TRBD1; V gene: TRBV7-3; CDR3 length: 16; J gene: TRBJ2-5
CDR3 protein: CSVGTATTYEQYF; CDR3 DNA: TGCAGCGTTGGGACAGCGACAACCTACGAGCAGTACTTC; clone size: -; D gene: -; V gene: TRBV29-1; CDR3 length: 13; J gene: TRBJ2-7
CDR3 protein: CASSFSDSNQPQHF; CDR3 DNA: TGTGCCAGCAGTTTCAGTGATAGCAATCAGCCCCAGCATTTT; clone size: -; D gene: -; V gene: TRBV7-9; CDR3 length: 14; J gene: TRBJ1-5
CDR3 protein: CASSVVGASGNTIYF; CDR3 DNA: TGTGCCAGCAGCGTAGTAGGTGCCTCTGGAAACACCATATATTTT; clone size: once; D gene: -; V gene: TRBV9; CDR3 length: 15; J gene: TRBJ1-3
CDR3 protein: CASSLEGLAGGPGQYF; CDR3 DNA: TGTGCCAGCAGCTTAGAGGGACTAGCGGGAGGGCCGGGGCAGTACTTC; clone size: -; D gene: TRBD2; V gene: TRBV11-2; CDR3 length: 16; J gene: TRBJ2-7
CDR3 protein: CASSPNGNQPQHF; CDR3 DNA: TGTGCCAGCTCCCCGAACGGCAATCAGCCCCAGCATTTT; clone size: -; D gene: -; V gene: TRBV18; CDR3 length: 13; J gene: TRBJ1-5
CDR3 protein: CASSTFGQSNQPQHF; CDR3 DNA: TGTGCCAGTAGTACCTTCGGACAGAGCAATCAGCCCCAGCATTTT; clone size: -; D gene: -; V gene: TRBV19; CDR3 length: 15; J gene: TRBJ1-5
CDR3 protein: CASSNRNTEAFF; CDR3 DNA: TGCGCCAGCAGTAACAGGAACACTGAAGCTTTCTTT; clone size: -; D gene: -; V gene: TRBV5-1; CDR3 length: 12; J gene: TRBJ1-1
CDR3 protein: CASSRDWTSYEQYF; CDR3 DNA: TGTGCCAGCAGCCGGGACTGGACTTCCTACGAGCAGTACTTC; clone size: -; D gene: -; V gene: TRBV27; CDR3 length: 14; J gene: TRBJ2-7
CDR3 protein: CASSLALRQGKNTEAFF; CDR3 DNA: TGTGCCAGCAGCTTAGCCCTAAGACAGGGAAAGAACACTGAAGCTTTCTTT; clone size: -; D gene: TRBD1; V gene: TRBV7-8; CDR3 length: 17; J gene: TRBJ1-1
CDR3 protein: CASSFGDRGGEKLFF; CDR3 DNA: TGTGCCAGCAGCTTCGGGGACAGGGGTGGTGAAAAACTGTTTTTT; clone size: -; D gene: TRBD1; V gene: TRBV7-9; CDR3 length: 15; J gene: TRBJ1-4
CDR3 protein: CASSILTTDTQYF; CDR3 DNA: TGTGCCAGCAGCATTTTAACCACAGATACGCAGTATTTT; clone size: -; D gene: -; V gene: TRBV11-2; CDR3 length: 13; J gene: TRBJ2-3
CDR3 protein: CASSQVRVSNYGYTF; CDR3 DNA: TGCGCCAGCAGCCAAGTCAGAGTGAGTAACTATGGCTACACCTTC; clone size: -; D gene: -; V gene: TRBV4-3; CDR3 length: 15; J gene: TRBJ1-2
CDR3 protein: CARLHSGNTIYF; CDR3 DNA: TGTGCCAGATTGCACTCTGGAAACACCATATATTTT; clone size: -; D gene: -; V gene: TRBV19; CDR3 length: 12; J gene: TRBJ1-3
CDR3 protein: CASSLTMKGFDGYTF; CDR3 DNA: TGTGCCAGCAGCTTAACGATGAAAGGGTTCGATGGCTACACCTTC; clone size: -; D gene: -; V gene: TRBV7-3; CDR3 length: 15; J gene: TRBJ1-2
CDR3 protein: CASSLFSGLDQPQHF; CDR3 DNA: TGTGCCAGCAGCTTGTTTTCGGGTCTTGATCAGCCCCAGCATTTT; clone size: -; D gene: -; V gene: TRBV5-6; CDR3 length: 15; J gene: TRBJ1-5
CDR3 protein: CASSLRQGIGELFF; CDR3 DNA: TGTGCCAGCAGTTTACGACAGGGGATCGGGGAGCTGTTTTTT; clone size: -; D gene: TRBD1; V gene: TRBV28; CDR3 length: 14; J gene: TRBJ2-2
CDR3 protein: CASSSLAGSTGELFF; CDR3 DNA: TGTGCCAGCAGTTCACTAGCGGGATCAACCGGGGAGCTGTTTTTT; clone size: -; D gene: TRBD2; V gene: TRBV28; CDR3 length: 15; J gene: TRBJ2-2
CDR3 protein: CASYQGYSNQPQHF; CDR3 DNA: TGTGCCAGCTATCAGGGTTATAGCAATCAGCCCCAGCATTTT; clone size: -; D gene: -; V gene: TRBV19; CDR3 length: 14; J gene: TRBJ1-5
CDR3 protein: CASTRGTGRSYEQYF; CDR3 DNA: TGTGCCAGTACCCGCGGGACAGGGAGATCCTACGAGCAGTACTTC; clone size: -; D gene: TRBD1; V gene: TRBV19; CDR3 length: 15; J gene: TRBJ2-7
CDR3 protein: CSVEASGAGDTQYF; CDR3 DNA: TGCAGCGTTGAAGCAAGCGGGGCCGGGGATACGCAGTATTTT; clone size: -; D gene: TRBD2; V gene: TRBV29-1; CDR3 length: 14; J gene: TRBJ2-3
CDR3 protein: CASSQERSVGQYF; CDR3 DNA: TGCGCCAGCAGCCAAGAGAGATCGGTTGGGCAGTACTTC; clone size: -; D gene: -; V gene: TRBV5-1; CDR3 length: 13; J gene: TRBJ2-7
CDR3 protein: CASSYSRAGGPREQYF; CDR3 DNA: TGTGCCAGCAGTTACTCGAGGGCGGGAGGGCCGAGAGAGCAGTACTTC; clone size: -; D gene: TRBD2; V gene: TRBV6-6; CDR3 length: 16; J gene: TRBJ2-7
CDR3 protein: CASRAGTGREEAFF; CDR3 DNA: TGTGCCAGCAGAGCCGGGACCGGGCGGGAAGAAGCTTTCTTT; clone size: once; D gene: -; V gene: TRBV2; CDR3 length: 14; J gene: TRBJ1-1
CDR3 protein: CASSSYRETQYF; CDR3 DNA: TGTGCCAGCAGTTCGTACAGGGAGACCCAGTACTTC; clone size: -; D gene: -; V gene: TRBV28; CDR3 length: 12; J gene: TRBJ2-5
CDR3 protein: CASSLGDRLGDTQYF; CDR3 DNA: TGTGCCAGCAGCCTTGGGGACAGGCTAGGAGATACGCAGTATTTT; clone size: once; D gene: TRBD1; V gene: TRBV14; CDR3 length: 15; J gene: TRBJ2-3
CDR3 protein: CASSLDRGLGGNTIYF; CDR3 DNA: TGCGCCAGCAGTTTAGATCGGGGGCTTGGTGGAAACACCATATATTTT; clone size: -; D gene: -; V gene: TRBV4-3; CDR3 length: 16; J gene: TRBJ1-3